Included here is one TCR beta chain sequence, with context. This sample is drawn from a study of T-cell reconstitution after alpha-beta-depleted transplantation in children. Unique molecular identifiers were used to barcode this TCRbeta library. TCRdb re-analysed the PCR reads in MiXCR, keeping a single row per CDR3 protein. There are hundreds of thousands of distinct CDR3 sequences in the sample; 10% to 15% occur only once, and around 2% lies in the top ten. The length of the CDR3 is 14 residues. Germline CDR1 reads DFQATT; CDR2 reads SNEGSKA (reference sequence). Trimming removed 3 bases from V and 3 bases from J; junction bases left unmatched: 1.

The receptor was isolated from a male patient younger than 18 who had a stem cell transplant for acute myeloid leukemia, so the T cells may come from the graft donor. The source was PBMCs, mostly from graft donor cells, collected 360 days after TCRalphabeta/CD19-depleted stem cell transplant. The V and J genes are TRBV20-1 and TRBJ2-2, with 10 positions matching TRBD2. In DNA, the CDR3 is TGCAGTGCTAGGGGACTAGCGCACACCGGGGAGCTGTTTTTT. Translation: CSARGLAHTGELFF.